The clone carrying this T cell receptor (beta chain) was recorded a few times. The record originates from a study of response to subunit inactivated influenza vaccine. Germline CDR1 reads KGHSH; CDR2 reads LQKENI. With 2 bases removed from V and 1 base from J, the gap between germline ends came to 13 bases. The CDR3 is made up of 16 amino acids. Each CDR3 protein is one row after TCRdb ran MiXCR on the RT-PCR reads. The data show over 750,000 distinct CDR3 sequences, around 20% seen once. Sequences were derived from PBMCs from blood, sampled about 5 days after vaccination. V gene TRBV18 combines with J gene TRBJ2-3, with unresolved D. The receptor was isolated from a man aged 45 to 65 who received an inactivated influenza vaccine. The CDR3 DNA reads as TGTGCCAGCTCACCAACAGTGCTTGGAGGCACAGATACGCAGTATTTT. Protein sequence: CASSPTVLGGTDTQYF.